The 31 T cell receptor beta chains given below trace back to one sample, sequenced in a study of long-term antiretroviral therapy in people with HIV. A v3.0 immunoSEQ assay was performed at survey level. The method was immunoSEQ multiplex PCR; TCRdb's version includes in-frame clones alone and lacks a portion of them. This table holds 34,000 or so clones, over 75% found once. Specimen: unsorted PBMCs, collected about 3.5 years after starting antiretroviral therapy. These receptors came from a man in his late teens or twenties with HIV.

This clone was recorded once. The chain has TRBV4-3 and TRBJ2-1; 7 nucleotides align to TRBD2. Germline CDR1 LGHNA, CDR2 YSLEER. Trimming cost V 4 bases and J 6 bases; bases outside gene matches: 3. The CDR3 has 13 amino acids. CDR3 coding DNA: TGCGCCAGCAGCCGAGGGAGGGCCAATGAGCAGTTCTTC. Amino acid sequence: CASSRGRANEQFF.

The rearrangement links TRBV19 to TRBJ1-1; 7 positions match TRBD1. The CDR3 covers 17 residues. Germline-derived CDR1 and CDR2 are LNHDA and SQIVND (reference sequence). V dropped 9 bases and J dropped 4; count of bases not matched to a gene: 20. The CDR3 DNA reads TGTGCCAGCAGCTTCCCGGGGAGGGGGCGAGGAAGCACTGAAGCTTTCTTT. Its protein product is CASSFPGRGRGSTEAFF.

The chain combines TRBV27 with TRBJ2-7; D call uncertain. This CDR3 has 14 residues. V lost 5 bases to trimming and J lost 0 bases, with 11 bases between them. Germline lookup yields CDR1 MNHEY and CDR2 SMNVEV (reference sequence). CDR3 in amino acids: CASSLSVSSYEQYF. CDR3 sequence (DNA): TGTGCCAGCAGTCTTAGTGTTAGCTCCTACGAGCAGTACTTC.

As to this clone: The sample carries other DNA sequences with the same CDR3. The rearrangement joins TRBV19 to TRBJ1-1, with D unclear. V was shortened by 3 bases and J by 4 bases, with 3 bases between the two germline ends. Per the germline V gene, CDR1 is LNHDA and CDR2 is SQIVND (reference sequence). The CDR3 contains 11 residues. CDR3 amino acids: CASSIVTEAFF. The CDR3 DNA is TGTGCCAGTAGTATCGTCACTGAAGCTTTCTTT.

The chain employs TRBV4-2 and TRBJ2-7; 12 positions match TRBD1. The CDR3 extends over 16 amino acids. V trimming: 3 bases; J trimming: 7 bases; junction bases outside the gene matches: 10. Germline-derived CDR1 and CDR2 are LGHNA and YNFKEQ. The CDR3 protein is CASSHSQGTGGGEQYF. Written as DNA, the CDR3 is TGTGCCAGCAGCCACTCACAAGGGACAGGGGGCGGGGAGCAGTACTTC.

In nucleotides, the CDR3 is TGTGCCAGCAGGGTAGGGGCGCAGACCCAGTACTTC. Translation: CASRVGAQTQYF. The chain employs TRBV2 and TRBJ2-5; D is perhaps TRBD1 (5 bases). The CDR3 loop spans 12 amino acids. V lost 6 bases to trimming and J lost 6 bases, with 11 bases between them. Germline CDR1 is SNHLY and CDR2 is FYNNEI.

The chain employs TRBV19 and TRBJ1-1, with unresolved D. CDR3 length: 14 residues. CDR1 and CDR2 from the germline V gene are LNHDA and SQIVND (reference sequence). V lost 10 bases to trimming and J lost 1 base, with 16 bases between them. The CDR3 DNA reads TGTGCCACAGTTAGTATCCCCGGGAACACTGAAGCTTTCTTT. This sequence encodes CATVSIPGNTEAFF.

The chain joins TRBV28 to TRBJ1-2; TRBD1 agrees at 8 bases. This CDR3 region has 14 residues. Germline V gene sequence: CDR1 MDHEN, CDR2 SYDVKM. J lost 4 bases, V lost 6 bases, and 7 bases had no gene match. CDR3 in DNA: TGTGCCAGCAGCAGGACAGGGTTGGTCTATGGCTACACCTTC. Its translation is CASSRTGLVYGYTF.

In the case of this clone: Relative to the germline gene, one junction end is altered; a read error may explain this. The rearrangement uses TRBV29-1 and TRBJ2-2; D possibly corresponds to TRBD2 (6 bases). Germline V CDR1 and CDR2: SQVTM, ANQGSEA. The CDR3 contains 16 residues. CDR3 sequence reads: CSVEDPGGRGPGGLFF. The CDR3 region has the DNA TGCAGCGTTGAAGATCCTGGCGGGCGGGGCCCCGGGGGGCTGTTTTTT.

The CDR3 loop is CSVARGRDTEAFF. CDR3 DNA sequence: TGCAGCGTTGCCAGGGGTCGTGACACTGAAGCTTTCTTT. This rearrangement joins TRBV29-1 to TRBJ1-1; TRBD1 is a possible D gene (6 bases). Germline-derived CDR1 and CDR2 are SQVTM and ANQGSEA. With 4 bases removed from V and 3 bases from J, the gap between germline ends came to 12 bases. The CDR3 has 13 amino acids.

The rearrangement joins TRBV27 to TRBJ1-1; D is unresolved. Trimming shortened V by 2 bases and J by 0 bases, and 10 bases separated the two germline ends. Germline CDR1 reads MNHEY; CDR2 reads SMNVEV (reference sequence). The CDR3 spans 15 residues. This CDR3 is CASSLVREMNTEAFF. The CDR3 coding sequence is TGTGCCAGCAGTTTAGTGAGGGAGATGAACACTGAAGCTTTCTTT.

The rearrangement joins TRBV19 to TRBJ2-7, with a weak D call TRBD1 (6 bases). Germline V gene lookup returns CDR1 LNHDA and CDR2 SQIVND (reference sequence). CDR3 size: 15 residues. Trimming cost V 3 bases and J 0 bases, with 12 bases left between them. The CDR3 region is CASSIGQGHSYEQYF. CDR3 DNA: TGTGCCAGTAGTATTGGGCAGGGGCACTCCTACGAGCAGTACTTC.

The chain is built from TRBV15 and TRBJ1-1; TRBD1 might be the D (6 bases). Germline V gives CDR1 LNHNV, CDR2 YYDKDF (reference sequence). This CDR3 spans 15 amino acids. V lost 0 bases to trimming and J lost 5 bases, with 13 bases between them. The CDR3 loop is CATSRDRGGRTEAFF. The CDR3 DNA follows: TGTGCCACCAGCAGAGATCGGGGGGGGCGAACTGAAGCTTTCTTT. Supplemented by reference TRBV15 and TRBJ1-1, the full variable domain reads DAMVIQNPRYQVTQFGKPVTLSCSQTLNHNVMYWYQQKSSQAPKLLFHYYDKDFNNEADTPDNFQSRRPNTSFCFLDIRSPGLGDTAMYLCATSRDRGGRTEAFFGQGTRLTVV.

J is TRBJ2-3 and V is TRBV7-6; 12 bases line up with TRBD2. CDR3 length: 18 residues. J gave up 3 bases and V 5 bases, and 12 bases lay outside the gene matches. Germline V gives CDR1 SGHVS, CDR2 FNYEAQ. The CDR3, as DNA: TGTGCCAGCAGCGGAAGACTTTGGACTAGCGGGACTACAGATACGCAGTATTTT. This sequence encodes CASSGRLWTSGTTDTQYF.

This clone was found once. This chain connects TRBV6-5 to TRBJ1-4, with D hard to call. There are 13 residues in the CDR3. V dropped 0 bases and J dropped 5 bases, with 4 bases sitting between them. The V gene's germline CDR1 is MNHEY and CDR2 SVGAGI. CDR3 sequence (DNA): TGTGCCAGCAGTTACTCGGGGAATGAAAAACTGTTTTTT. It specifies CASSYSGNEKLFF.

The J gene is TRBJ1-6, the V gene TRBV19, with D possibly matching TRBD1 (6 bases). The germline CDR1 and CDR2 sequences are LNHDA and SQIVND (reference sequence). This CDR3 has 15 amino acids. V lost 4 bases and J lost 8, with 15 bases in between. CDR3 protein: CASSTREGDYSPLHF. In nucleotides, the CDR3 is TGTGCCAGTAGTACCAGAGAGGGGGATTATTCACCCCTCCACTTT.

This clone has only one observation. The chain links TRBV19 to TRBJ2-7; D is perhaps TRBD1 or TRBD2 (5 bases each). The V end lost 3 bases, the J end lost 3 bases, and 12 bases lay between the germline ends. This CDR3 spans 14 amino acids. The germline V gene has CDR1 LNHDA and CDR2 SQIVND (reference sequence). Written as DNA, the CDR3 is TGTGCCAGTAGTATTACTAGTAGGGGCTACGAGCAGTACTTC. It encodes CASSITSRGYEQYF. Using reference TRBV19 and TRBJ2-7 for the parts outside the CDR3, the full variable domain is DGGITQSPKYLFRKEGQNVTLSCEQNLNHDAMYWYRQDPGQGLRLIYYSQIVNDFQKGDIAEGYSVSREKKESFPLTVTSAQKNPTAFYLCASSITSRGYEQYFGPGTRLTVT.

The chain links TRBV5-1 to TRBJ2-5; 8 nucleotides agree with TRBD2. There are 16 residues in the CDR3. Germline-derived CDR1 and CDR2 are SGHRS and YFSETQ. J gave up 1 base and V 0 bases, and 5 bases lay outside the gene matches. The CDR3 loop is CASSLAGGAVQETQYF. DNA of the CDR3: TGCGCCAGCAGCTTGGCCGGGGGGGCCGTCCAAGAGACCCAGTACTTC.

This sequence joins TRBV28 and TRBJ1-1, with D hard to call. This CDR3 has 16 amino acids. V gave up 2 bases and J gave up 1 base, with 14 bases separating them. Germline V gene data show CDR1 as MDHEN and CDR2 as SYDVKM. The CDR3 DNA follows: TGTGCCAGCAGTTTAAGCCCGGCTTGGGGGAACACTGAAGCTTTCTTT. It translates to CASSLSPAWGNTEAFF.

The chain recombines TRBV5-1 with TRBJ2-4; 10 bases line up with TRBD1. J gave up 7 bases and V 3 bases, and 7 bases lay outside the gene matches. The CDR3 is 15 residues long. Germline lookup yields CDR1 SGHRS and CDR2 YFSETQ. The CDR3 loop reads CASSSGQGWDNIQYF. CDR3 coding DNA: TGCGCCAGCAGCTCGGGACAGGGGTGGGATAACATTCAGTACTTC.

This clone was detected once. This sequence joins TRBV27 and TRBJ2-1, with 8 bases lining up with TRBD1. This CDR3 spans 12 amino acids. Germline trimming cut 10 bases from V and 2 bases from J; bases unmatched to any gene: 1. CDR1 is MNHEY, CDR2 SMNVEV, per germline (reference sequence). CDR3 loop: CAIQGAYNEQFF. The CDR3 DNA reads TGTGCCATACAGGGGGCCTACAATGAGCAGTTCTTC.

This chain connects TRBV5-1 to TRBJ1-1, with D hard to call. V dropped 4 bases and J dropped 2 bases, with 9 bases sitting between them. This CDR3 region has 13 residues. Germline CDR1 reads SGHRS; CDR2 reads YFSETQ. The CDR3 sequence is CASSRFSNTEAFF. The CDR3 DNA follows: TGCGCCAGCAGCCGATTTTCCAACACTGAAGCTTTCTTT.

The J gene is TRBJ1-5, the V gene TRBV7-2; tentative D call: TRBD1 (5 bases). V was pared by 2 bases and J by 7 bases, with 21 bases between. The CDR3 totals 17 residues. Germline CDR1 reads SGHTA; CDR2 reads FQGNSA. The CDR3, as DNA: TGTGCCAGCAGCTTAACGGGTCGGGGCAGGGAAGGCCAGCCCCAGCATTTT. Its protein is CASSLTGRGREGQPQHF.

The chain combines TRBV12-5 with TRBJ2-2; maybe TRBD2 (6 bases). Trimming pared 4 bases from V and 6 bases from J, leaving 18 bases between. CDR3 size: 16 residues. Per the germline V gene, CDR1 is LGHNT and CDR2 is FRNRAP. In DNA form, the CDR3 reads TGTGCTAGTGGTTGGGCGGAGAGCCGCGGGGCCGGGGAGCTGTTTTTT. This translates into CASGWAESRGAGELFF. The complete variable domain, with remaining parts taken from reference TRBV12-5 and TRBJ2-2, reads DARVTQTPRHKVTEMGQEVTMRCQPILGHNTVFWYRQTMMQGLELLAYFRNRAPLDDSGMPKDRFSAEMPDATLATLKIQPSEPRDSAVYFCASGWAESRGAGELFFGEGSRLTVL.

This chain uses TRBV27 with TRBJ2-1, with unresolved D. V lost 2 bases, J lost 2 bases, and 10 bases lay in between. The germline gives CDR1 MNHEY, CDR2 SMNVEV (reference sequence). CDR3 length: 15 amino acids. CDR3 protein: CASSLSYNPYNEQFF. The CDR3 DNA follows: TGTGCCAGCAGTTTAAGCTATAATCCCTACAATGAGCAGTTCTTC.

The CDR3 DNA follows: TGTGCCAGCTCACCTAGACTAGCGGGAGTGAAGAACACCGGGGAGCTGTTTTTT. It yields the protein CASSPRLAGVKNTGELFF. The chain joins TRBV18 to TRBJ2-2; 12 nucleotides align to TRBD2. This CDR3 contains 18 residues. V was clipped by 3 bases and J by 1 base; unmatched bases: 6. Germline assignment: CDR1 KGHSH and CDR2 LQKENI.

The rearrangement uses TRBV9 and TRBJ2-2; a possible D gene is TRBD2 (6 bases). Germline V gene sequence: CDR1 SGDLS, CDR2 YYNGEE. The CDR3 contains 15 residues. V dropped 0 bases and J dropped 7 bases, with 13 bases sitting between them. The DNA of the CDR3 is TGTGCCAGCAGCGTAGCCCCTAGCGCCGGCGGGGAGCTGTTTTTT. Its translation: CASSVAPSAGGELFF. Drawing the rest from reference TRBV9 and TRBJ2-2, the complete variable domain is DSGVTQTPKHLITATGQRVTLRCSPRSGDLSVYWYQQSLDQGLQFLIQYYNGEERAKGNILERFSAQQFPDLHSELNLSSLELGDSALYFCASSVAPSAGGELFFGEGSRLTVL.

The CDR3 here is CASTTLDRATIYF. Here the CDR3 DNA reads TGTGCCAGCACCACCCTAGACAGGGCCACCATATATTTT. The chain is built from TRBV6-5 and TRBJ1-3, with 7 bases fitting TRBD1. This CDR3 spans 13 amino acids. Germline trimming cut 7 bases from V and 9 bases from J; bases unmatched to any gene: 9. The germline gives CDR1 MNHEY, CDR2 SVGAGI.

V gene TRBV18 combines with J gene TRBJ2-5, with 7 bases identical to TRBD2. V lost 1 base to trimming and J lost 1 base; unmatched junction nucleotides: 6. This CDR3 contains 16 residues. Germline lookup yields CDR1 KGHSH and CDR2 LQKENI. CDR3 DNA sequence: TGTGCCAGCTCACCACGGGCGGGAGCAATCCAAGAGACCCAGTACTTC. It specifies CASSPRAGAIQETQYF.

This chain's CDR3 is CASRGAGEHNEQFF. The CDR3 region has the DNA TGTGCCAGCCGAGGAGCGGGAGAGCACAATGAGCAGTTCTTC. The chain recombines TRBV9 with TRBJ2-1; 8 bases fit TRBD2. Trimming at V came to 7 bases and at J to 5 bases, leaving 8 bases not matched to a gene. In germline, CDR1 is SGDLS, CDR2 YYNGEE. CDR3 length: 14 residues.

This clone showed up just a few times. The gene calls are TRBV28 and TRBJ1-2, with D possibly TRBD1 on 6 matching bases. The CDR3 totals 18 residues. Germline CDR1 reads MDHEN; CDR2 reads SYDVKM. The V gene lost 1 base and the J gene lost 0 bases, with 18 bases spanning the gap. The DNA for the CDR3 is TGTGCCAGCAGTTTATCCTTCATGGACAGTTTCCCTAACTATGGCTACACCTTC. Amino acids: CASSLSFMDSFPNYGYTF.